The clone carrying this T cell receptor beta chain was counted a single time. Specified time point: after trial treatment. Indicated treatment: LDRT plus nivolumab, ipilimumab, low-dose cyclophosphamide and aspirin (RACIN trial). Primers used for first-strand cDNA, a TRAV- and TRBV-specific set, covered both alpha and beta chains. TCR amplification involved 20 to 25 PCR cycles with a constant-region primer and V-primer adapter. MiXCR, applied by TCRdb to the reads, yields one record per CDR3 protein. The repertoire holds about 30,000 distinct CDR3 sequences, with 45% to 55% as singletons. Unmatched junction bases numbered 6, after V lost 4 bases and J lost 8 bases. Germline-derived CDR1 and CDR2 are LNHDA and SQIVND (reference sequence). The CDR3 totals 15 residues. The data are from a study of low-dose radiotherapy and immunotherapy resistance in tumors. Looking at the study overall: Cohort 2 patients were irradiated with 1 Gy every two weeks, reaching 13 Gy over 26 weeks.

The TCR comes from a male donor with gallbladder cancer. The sample consisted of PBMCs, taken after low-dose radiotherapy plus immunotherapy. V is TRBV19 and J is TRBJ2-1; 12 bases are a match to TRBD2. The CDR3 loop is CASSKTSGGQDEQFF. The DNA of the CDR3 is TGTGCCAGTAGTAAGACTAGCGGGGGTCAGGATGAGCAGTTCTTC.